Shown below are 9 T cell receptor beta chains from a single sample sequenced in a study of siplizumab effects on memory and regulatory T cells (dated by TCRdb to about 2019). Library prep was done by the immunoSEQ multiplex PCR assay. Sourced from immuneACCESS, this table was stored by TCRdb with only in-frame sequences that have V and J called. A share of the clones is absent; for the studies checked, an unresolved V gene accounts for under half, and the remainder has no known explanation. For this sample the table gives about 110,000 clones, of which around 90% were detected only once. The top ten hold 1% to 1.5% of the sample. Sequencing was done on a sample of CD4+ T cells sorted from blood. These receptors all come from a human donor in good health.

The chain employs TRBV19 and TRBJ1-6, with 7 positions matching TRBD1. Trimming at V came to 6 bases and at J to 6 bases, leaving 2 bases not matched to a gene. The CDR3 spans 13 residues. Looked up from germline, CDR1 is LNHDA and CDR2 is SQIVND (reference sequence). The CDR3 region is CASRTGFNSPLHF. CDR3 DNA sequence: TGTGCCAGTAGGACAGGGTTTAATTCACCCCTCCACTTT.

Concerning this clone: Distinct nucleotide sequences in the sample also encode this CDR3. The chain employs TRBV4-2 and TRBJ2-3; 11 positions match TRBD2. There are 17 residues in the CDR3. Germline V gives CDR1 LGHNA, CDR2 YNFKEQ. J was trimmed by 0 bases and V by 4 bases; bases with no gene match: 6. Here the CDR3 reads CASSRTSGGISTDTQYF. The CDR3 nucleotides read TGTGCCAGCAGCCGAACTAGCGGGGGAATTAGCACAGATACGCAGTATTTT.

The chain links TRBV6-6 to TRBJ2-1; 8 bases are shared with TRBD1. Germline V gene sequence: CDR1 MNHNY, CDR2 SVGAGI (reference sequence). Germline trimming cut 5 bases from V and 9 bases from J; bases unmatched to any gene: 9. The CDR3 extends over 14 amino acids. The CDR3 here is CASSGGQGGGEQFF. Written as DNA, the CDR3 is TGTGCCAGCAGTGGAGGACAGGGTGGGGGTGAGCAGTTCTTC.

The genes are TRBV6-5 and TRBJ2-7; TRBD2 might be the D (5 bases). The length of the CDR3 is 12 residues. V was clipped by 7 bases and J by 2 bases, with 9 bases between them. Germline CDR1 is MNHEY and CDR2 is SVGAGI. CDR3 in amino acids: CASTRGPYEQYF. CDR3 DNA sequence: TGTGCCAGCACCCGCGGGCCCTACGAGCAGTACTTC.

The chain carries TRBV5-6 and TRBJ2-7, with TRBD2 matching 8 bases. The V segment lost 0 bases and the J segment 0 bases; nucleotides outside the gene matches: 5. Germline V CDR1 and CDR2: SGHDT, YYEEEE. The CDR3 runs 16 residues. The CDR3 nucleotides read TGTGCCAGCAGCTTGGTAAGCGGGAGCACCTCCTACGAGCAGTACTTC. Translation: CASSLVSGSTSYEQYF.

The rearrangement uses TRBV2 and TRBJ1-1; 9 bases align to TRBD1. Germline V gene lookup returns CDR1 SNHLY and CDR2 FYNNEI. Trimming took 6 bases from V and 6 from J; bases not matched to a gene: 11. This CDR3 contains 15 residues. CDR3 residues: CASSAEPGTGSEAFF. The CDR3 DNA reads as TGTGCCAGCAGCGCCGAACCCGGGACAGGGTCTGAAGCTTTCTTT.

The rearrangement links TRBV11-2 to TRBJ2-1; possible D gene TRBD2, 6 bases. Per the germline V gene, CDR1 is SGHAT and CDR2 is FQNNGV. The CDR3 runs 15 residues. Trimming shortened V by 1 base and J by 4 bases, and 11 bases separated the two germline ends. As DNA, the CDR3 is TGTGCCAGCAGCTTAGGCGGGATGGCATACAATGAGCAGTTCTTC. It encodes CASSLGGMAYNEQFF.

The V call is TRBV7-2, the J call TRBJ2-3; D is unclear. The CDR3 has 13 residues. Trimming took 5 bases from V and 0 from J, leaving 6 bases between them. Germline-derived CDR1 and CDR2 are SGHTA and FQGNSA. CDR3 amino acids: CASSPHSTDTQYF. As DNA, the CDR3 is TGTGCCAGCAGCCCCCATAGCACAGATACGCAGTATTTT.

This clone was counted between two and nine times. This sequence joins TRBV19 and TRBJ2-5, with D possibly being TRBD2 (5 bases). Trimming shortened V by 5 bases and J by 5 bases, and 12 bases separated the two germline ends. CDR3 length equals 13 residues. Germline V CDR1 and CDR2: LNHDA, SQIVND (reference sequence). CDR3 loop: CASSADPGETQYF. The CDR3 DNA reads TGTGCCAGTAGTGCAGACCCGGGGGAGACCCAGTACTTC. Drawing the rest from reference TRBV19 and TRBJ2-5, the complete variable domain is DGGITQSPKYLFRKEGQNVTLSCEQNLNHDAMYWYRQDPGQGLRLIYYSQIVNDFQKGDIAEGYSVSREKKESFPLTVTSAQKNPTAFYLCASSADPGETQYFGPGTRLLVL.